A single sample gave rise to the 7 T cell receptor beta chains below, sequenced in a study of T cell clonotyping in hematopoietic cell transplantation. Assay used: immunoSEQ multiplex PCR; TCRdb lists only in-frame clones, some missing. The repertoire consists of some 30,000 clones, with around 90% occurring once and the leading ten covering about 11%. Here the sequenced sample was PBMCs, taken 100 days after allogeneic stem cell transplant. These receptors were collected from a female patient in her forties or fifties who had an allogeneic stem cell transplant from a related donor, so the T cells may come from the graft donor. Some clones in this sample may be carry-over from other donors' samples.

The V call is TRBV5-1, the J call TRBJ2-7; unclear D gene. The germline gives CDR1 SGHRS, CDR2 YFSETQ. The V end was cut by 5 bases, the J end by 4 bases, with 13 bases between. The CDR3 length is 13 residues. Here the CDR3 reads CASSTPSKYEQYF. In DNA form, the CDR3 reads TGCGCCAGCAGTACACCAAGCAAATACGAGCAGTACTTC.

This chain links TRBV4-2 with TRBJ1-6; D not resolved. CDR3 length equals 14 residues. V dropped 6 bases and J dropped 5 bases, with 11 bases sitting between them. Germline V CDR1 and CDR2: LGHNA, YNFKEQ. CDR3 DNA: TGTGCCAGCAGTGGCAGGAGCGATAATTCACCCCTCCACTTT. Its protein is CASSGRSDNSPLHF.

The genes are TRBV19 and TRBJ1-5, with unresolved D. Germline V gene sequence: CDR1 LNHDA, CDR2 SQIVND (reference sequence). Trimming pared 4 bases from V and 1 base from J, leaving 2 bases between. This CDR3 region has 12 residues. This CDR3 is CASSNSNQPQHF. DNA for the CDR3: TGTGCCAGTAGTAACAGCAATCAGCCCCAGCATTTT.

This clone was recorded only once. This chain links TRBV7-6 with TRBJ1-1, with D unresolved. With 3 bases removed from V and 1 base from J, the gap between germline ends came to 15 bases. CDR1 is SGHVS and CDR2 is FNYEAQ in the germline V gene. The CDR3 contains 16 residues. The CDR3 DNA is TGTGCCAGCAGCTTGAATGGTGGACGGGCGAACACTGAAGCTTTCTTT. Translation gives CASSLNGGRANTEAFF.

The chain recombines TRBV6-5 with TRBJ2-7; D may be TRBD2 (5 bases). Trimming stripped 0 bases from V and 0 bases from J, with 9 bases between. CDR1 is MNHEY and CDR2 is SVGAGI in the germline V gene. This CDR3 is 15 amino acids long. The CDR3 DNA reads TGTGCCAGCAGTTACTCGATAGGGAGCTCCTACGAGCAGTACTTC. Its translation is CASSYSIGSSYEQYF.

This clone was seen only once. The chain couples TRBV30 to TRBJ1-1; no definite D call. Germline V gene lookup returns CDR1 GTSNPN and CDR2 SVGIG (reference sequence). V lost 0 bases and J 10 bases, leaving 12 bases between the germline ends. There are 12 residues in the CDR3. The CDR3 spells CAWSVHSRSAFF. The CDR3 nucleotides are TGTGCCTGGAGTGTACATTCGAGATCAGCTTTCTTT.

This chain uses TRBV29-1 with TRBJ2-2; D perhaps matches TRBD1 (6 bases). The CDR3 runs 15 residues. Germline V CDR1 and CDR2: SQVTM, ANQGSEA. Trimming left V 5 bases short and J 5 bases short, with 18 bases between. As DNA, the CDR3 is TGCAGCGTTTCACAGGGTTTTCTCGGAACCGGGGAGCTGTTTTTT. Translation: CSVSQGFLGTGELFF.